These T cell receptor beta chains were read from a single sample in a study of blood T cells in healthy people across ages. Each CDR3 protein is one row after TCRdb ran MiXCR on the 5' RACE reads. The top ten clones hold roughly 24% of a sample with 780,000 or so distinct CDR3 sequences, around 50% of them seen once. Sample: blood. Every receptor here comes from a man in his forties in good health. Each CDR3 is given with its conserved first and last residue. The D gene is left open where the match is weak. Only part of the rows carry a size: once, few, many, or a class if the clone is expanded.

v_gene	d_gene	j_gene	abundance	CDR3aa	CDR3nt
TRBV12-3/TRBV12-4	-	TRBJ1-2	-	CASSLGGHYGYTF	TGTGCCAGCAGTCTAGGAGGGCACTATGGCTACACCTTC
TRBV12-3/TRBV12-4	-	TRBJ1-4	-	CASSLDQRGFDEKLFF	TGTGCCAGCAGTTTAGACCAACGGGGGTTTGATGAAAAACTGTTTTTT
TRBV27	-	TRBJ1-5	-	CASSLSGGLSNQPQHF	TGTGCCAGCAGTTTGTCTGGGGGGCTTAGCAATCAGCCCCAGCATTTT
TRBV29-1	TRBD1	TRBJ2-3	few	CSVETIWGQMKQYF	TGCAGCGTTGAAACGATCTGGGGACAGATGAAGCAGTATTTT
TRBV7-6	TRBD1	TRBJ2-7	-	CASSPAAGQGVYEQYF	TGTGCCAGCAGCCCCGCTGCGGGACAGGGGGTATACGAGCAGTACTTC
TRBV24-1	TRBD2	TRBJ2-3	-	CATSDPKGSGSLTDTQYF	TGTGCCACCAGTGATCCCAAGGGTAGCGGGAGTTTGACGGATACGCAGTATTTT
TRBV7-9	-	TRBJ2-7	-	CASSLGGRHYEQYF	TGTGCCAGCAGCTTAGGGGGCAGGCATTACGAGCAGTACTTC
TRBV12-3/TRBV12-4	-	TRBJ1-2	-	CATHGEEYGYTF	TGTGCCACCCATGGGGAGGAGTATGGCTACACCTTC
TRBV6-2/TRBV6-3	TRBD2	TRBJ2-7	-	CASSRGLAGPYEQYF	TGTGCCAGCAGTAGGGGACTAGCGGGACCCTACGAGCAGTACTTC
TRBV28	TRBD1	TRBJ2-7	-	CASRPPQGAFYNEQYF	TGTGCCAGCAGACCACCACAGGGGGCCTTCTACAATGAGCAGTACTTC
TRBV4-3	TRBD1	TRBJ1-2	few	CASSRGQGVVYGYTF	TGCGCCAGCAGCCGGGGGCAGGGGGTTGTATATGGCTACACCTTC
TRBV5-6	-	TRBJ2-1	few	CASSLLIWQGENEQFF	TGTGCCAGCAGCTTGTTAATCTGGCAGGGCGAAAATGAGCAGTTCTTC
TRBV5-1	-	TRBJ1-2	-	CASSPGATGWDGYTF	TGCGCCAGCAGCCCAGGAGCAACAGGGTGGGATGGCTACACCTTC
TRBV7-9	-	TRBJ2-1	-	CASSSSTYNEQFF	TGTGCCAGCAGCTCCTCTACCTACAATGAGCAGTTCTTC
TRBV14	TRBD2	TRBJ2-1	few	CASSSGLARHNEQFF	TGTGCCAGCAGCTCGGGACTAGCTCGCCACAATGAGCAGTTCTTC
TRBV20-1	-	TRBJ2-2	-	CSARGTTPGELFF	TGCAGTGCTAGGGGGACCACACCCGGGGAGCTGTTTTTT
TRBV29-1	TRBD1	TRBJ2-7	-	CSVRTGGGEQYF	TGCAGCGTCAGGACAGGGGGAGGCGAGCAGTACTTC
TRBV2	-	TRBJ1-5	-	CASSEQGFNQPQHF	TGTGCCAGCAGTGAACAGGGGTTCAATCAGCCCCAGCATTTT
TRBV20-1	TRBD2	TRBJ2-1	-	CSARVSAGETYNEQFF	TGCAGTGCTAGAGTATCAGCGGGAGAGACCTACAATGAGCAGTTCTTC
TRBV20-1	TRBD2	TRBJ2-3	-	CSARELAGVPSTDTQYF	TGCAGTGCTAGGGAATTAGCGGGAGTCCCCAGCACAGATACGCAGTATTTT